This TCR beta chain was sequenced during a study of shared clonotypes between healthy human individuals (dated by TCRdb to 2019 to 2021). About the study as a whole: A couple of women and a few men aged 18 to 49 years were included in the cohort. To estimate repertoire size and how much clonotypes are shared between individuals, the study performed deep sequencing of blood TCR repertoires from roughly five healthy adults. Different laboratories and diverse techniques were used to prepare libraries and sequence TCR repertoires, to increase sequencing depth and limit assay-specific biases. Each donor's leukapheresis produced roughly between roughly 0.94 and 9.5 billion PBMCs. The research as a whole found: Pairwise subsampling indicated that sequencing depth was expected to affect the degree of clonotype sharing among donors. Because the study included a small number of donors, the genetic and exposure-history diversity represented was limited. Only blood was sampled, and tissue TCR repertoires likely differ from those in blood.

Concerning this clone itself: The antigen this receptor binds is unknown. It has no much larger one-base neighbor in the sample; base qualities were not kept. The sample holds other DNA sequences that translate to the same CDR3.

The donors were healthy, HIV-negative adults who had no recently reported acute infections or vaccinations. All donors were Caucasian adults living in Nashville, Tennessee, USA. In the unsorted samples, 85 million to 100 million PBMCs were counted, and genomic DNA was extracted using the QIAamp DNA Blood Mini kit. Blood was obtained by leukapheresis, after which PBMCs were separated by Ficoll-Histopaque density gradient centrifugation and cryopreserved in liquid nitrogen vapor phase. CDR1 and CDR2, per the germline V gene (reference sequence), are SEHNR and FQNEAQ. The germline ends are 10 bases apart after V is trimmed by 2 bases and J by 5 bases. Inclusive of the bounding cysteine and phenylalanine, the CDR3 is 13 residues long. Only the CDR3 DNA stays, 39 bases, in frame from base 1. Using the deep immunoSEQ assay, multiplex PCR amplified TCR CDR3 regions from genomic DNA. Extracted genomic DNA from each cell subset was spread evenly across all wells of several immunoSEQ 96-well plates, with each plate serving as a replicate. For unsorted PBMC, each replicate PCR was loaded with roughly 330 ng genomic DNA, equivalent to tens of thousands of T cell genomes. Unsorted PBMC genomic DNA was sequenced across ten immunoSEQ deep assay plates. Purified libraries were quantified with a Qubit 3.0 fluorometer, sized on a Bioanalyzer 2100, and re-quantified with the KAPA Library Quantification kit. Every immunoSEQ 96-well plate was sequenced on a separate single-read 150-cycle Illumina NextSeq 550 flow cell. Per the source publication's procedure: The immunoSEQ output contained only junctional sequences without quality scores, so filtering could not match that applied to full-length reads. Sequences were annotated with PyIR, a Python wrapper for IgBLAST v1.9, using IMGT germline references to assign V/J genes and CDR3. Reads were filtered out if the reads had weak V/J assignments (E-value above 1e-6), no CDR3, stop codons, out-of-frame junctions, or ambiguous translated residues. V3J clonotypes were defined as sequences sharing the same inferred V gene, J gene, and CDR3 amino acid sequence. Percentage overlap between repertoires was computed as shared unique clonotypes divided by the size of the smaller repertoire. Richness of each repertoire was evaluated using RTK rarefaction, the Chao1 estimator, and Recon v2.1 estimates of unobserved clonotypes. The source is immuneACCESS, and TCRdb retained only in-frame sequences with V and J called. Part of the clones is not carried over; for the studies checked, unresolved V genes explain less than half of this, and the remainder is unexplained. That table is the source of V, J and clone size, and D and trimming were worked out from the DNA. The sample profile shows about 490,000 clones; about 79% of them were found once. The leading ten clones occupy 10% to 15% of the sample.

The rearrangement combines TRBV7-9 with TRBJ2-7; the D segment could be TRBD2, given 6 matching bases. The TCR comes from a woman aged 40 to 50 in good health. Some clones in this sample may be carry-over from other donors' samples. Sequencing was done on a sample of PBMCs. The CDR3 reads CASSLRGGDEQYF. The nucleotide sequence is TGTGCCAGCAGCTTAAGGGGAGGTGACGAGCAGTACTTC. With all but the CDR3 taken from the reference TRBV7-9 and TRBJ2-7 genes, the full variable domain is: DTGVSQNPRHKITKRGQNVTFRCDPISEHNRLYWYRQTLGQGPEFLTYFQNEAQLEKSRLLSDRFSAERPKGSFSTLEIQRTEQGDSAMYLCASSLRGGDEQYFGPGTRLTVT.